A selection of T cell receptor beta chains follows, all from one sample in a study of blood T cell repertoires in COVID-19. TCRdb's copy holds only in-frame clones and misses some; the assay was immunoSEQ multiplex PCR. The sample consists of approximately 150,000 clones, approximately 80% of them appearing once. Sequencing was done on a sample of peripheral blood. These receptors originate from a human donor in a cohort sampled during active COVID-19. Both conserved end residues are part of each CDR3. D genes are given only for firm matches. Part of the rows lack a size; the others show once, few, many or a class for expanded clones.

. TRBD2 TRBJ2-2 TRBV19 TGTGCCAGTAGTGCCAGCGGGGGGAGGAACGGGGAGCTGTTTTTT CASSASGGRNGELFF
few TRBD1 TRBJ1-5 TRBV23-1 TGCGCCAGCAGTCAGACACTGACAGGGGGAGAGCCCCAGCATTTT CASSQTLTGGEPQHF
. . TRBJ1-5 TRBV28 TGTGCCAGCAGGCTGACAAATCAGCCCCAGCATTTT CASRLTNQPQHF
. . TRBJ1-2 TRBV19 TGTGCCAGTAGTAAAGGACAAAGTAACTATGGCTACACCTTC CASSKGQSNYGYTF
. . TRBJ1-6 TRBV6-1 TGTGCCAGCAGTGAAATGGGCAGGGGAAATAATTCACCCCTCCACTTT CASSEMGRGNNSPLHF
. TRBD2 TRBJ2-5 TRBV5-4 TGTGCCAGCAGCTTGAGACTAGCGGGGAGGGTACAAGAGACCCAGTACTTC CASSLRLAGRVQETQYF
. TRBD1 TRBJ1-2 TRBV29-1 TGCAGCGTTGAAGCACAGGGGAGTGGCTACACCTTC CSVEAQGSGYTF
. TRBD1 TRBJ1-1 TRBV9 TGTGCCAGCAGCGTAGGTCCCCTACCAACAGGGGCTTCTGAAGCTTTCTTT CASSVGPLPTGASEAFF
once . TRBJ2-1 TRBV29-1 TGCAGCGTTGACTTTCTCAATGAGCAGTTCTTC CSVDFLNEQFF
. . TRBJ1-2 TRBV28 TGTGCCAGCAGTTTTGACCCGACAAACTATGGCTACACCTTC CASSFDPTNYGYTF
. . TRBJ2-1 TRBV14 TGTGCCAGCAGCGGCGGGAACTACAATGAGCAGTTCTTC CASSGGNYNEQFF
. TRBD2 TRBJ2-5 TRBV4-2 TGTGCCAGCAGCCCGACGGGGGGGTACCAAGAGACCCAGTACTTC CASSPTGGYQETQYF
. TRBD2 TRBJ2-1 TRBV14 TGTGCCAGCAGCCACTCTACCACTAGCGGGGACCGCAATGAGCAGTTCTTC CASSHSTTSGDRNEQFF
. TRBD1 TRBJ1-2 TRBV6-5 TGTGCCACCCCAACGACAGGGGACTGGGGCTACACCTTC CATPTTGDWGYTF
. TRBD1 TRBJ2-1 TRBV19 TGTGCCAGTAGTATGAGGGACAGGACATTCAATGAGCAGTTCTTC CASSMRDRTFNEQFF
. . TRBJ2-2 TRBV21-1 TGTGCCAGGAGGACAGGACAGGTCACCGGGGGGGCATTATACCGGGGAGCTGTTTTT CARRTGQVTGGALYRGAVF
. . TRBJ2-1 TRBV6-5 TGTGCCACCCGTCCAGGGGTCCACTCCTACAATGAGCAGTTCTTC CATRPGVHSYNEQFF
. . TRBJ2-2 TRBV9 TGTGCCAGCAGCGCCAGCGCGGACAGAGCTAGGTGGGCCGGGGAGCTGTTTTTT CASSASADRARWAGELFF
. TRBD2 TRBJ2-1 TRBV4-2 TGTGCCAGCAGCCAAGATCGAGCGGGGAGGGCGTTCTTC CASSQDRAGRAFF
. . TRBJ2-5 TRBV5-6 TGTGCCAGCAGCTTGGCCGGGACAAGAGGGGAGACCCAGTACTTC CASSLAGTRGETQYF
few . TRBJ2-7 TRBV28 TGTGCCAGCAGGGGGGAGGGGGAGGGGGAGCCCTACGAGCAGTACTTC CASRGEGEGEPYEQYF
few . TRBJ2-2 TRBV5-1 TGCGCCAGCAGCCCCCGCGCGGAAGGGGCAGGGAACACCGGGGAGCTGTTTTTT CASSPRAEGAGNTGELFF
. TRBD2 TRBJ2-7 TRBV5-1 TGCGCCAGCAGCTTGGGACTAGCGGTCAGCTCCTACGAGCAGTACTTC CASSLGLAVSSYEQYF
. . TRBJ2-5 TRBV27 TGTGCCAGCAGGCGGGACGGAGAAGAGACCCAGTACTTC CASRRDGEETQYF
. . TRBJ1-5 TRBV6-5 TGTGCCAGCAGTAGGGGAAGCAATCAGCCCCAGCATTTT CASSRGSNQPQHF
. . TRBJ1-4 TRBV29-1 TGCAGCGTTGTAACAGGGCAAGAAAAACTGTTTTTT CSVVTGQEKLFF
. TRBD2 TRBJ2-3 TRBV5-8 TGTGCCAGCAGCCTCTGGACTAGCGGGGGTAATGATACGCAGTATTTT CASSLWTSGGNDTQYF
. TRBD1 TRBJ2-7 TRBV19 TGTGCCAGTAGTGCTCTGGGACAGGGGGCTTCCTACGAGCAGTACTTC CASSALGQGASYEQYF
once TRBD1 TRBJ2-1 TRBV3-1/TRBV3-2 TGTGCCAGCAGTCCCCGGACAGGGGAAGGCTACAATGAGCAGTTCTTC CASSPRTGEGYNEQFF
. TRBD1 TRBJ1-3 TRBV5-1 TGCGCCAGCAGCAGGGGACAGGAACGCGGAAACACCATATATTTT CASSRGQERGNTIYF
. . TRBJ1-6 TRBV18 TGTGCCAGCTCACCCTCTCCGGGGGGGGTTGGTTCACCCCTCCACTTT CASSPSPGGVGSPLHF
. . TRBJ2-3 TRBV5-1 TGCGCCAGCAGCTTTTTGGACTACCCTTCTCGAGCGGATACGCAGTATTTT CASSFLDYPSRADTQYF
. . TRBJ1-5 TRBV7-8 TGTGCCAGCAGCTTAGCAGGGGTCAATCAGCCCCAGCATTTT CASSLAGVNQPQHF
once . TRBJ1-1 TRBV3-1/TRBV3-2 TGTGCCAGCAGCCAAGATCGACAGTGGGGTGAAGCTTTCTTT CASSQDRQWGEAFF
. . TRBJ1-4 TRBV19 TGTGCCAGTAGTATAAACAGGGCCAGTGAAAAACTGTTTTTT CASSINRASEKLFF
. TRBD2 TRBJ2-7 TRBV7-8 TGTGCCAGCAGCTTAAAGTTGGTCTGGCGGGGGGACTCCTACGAGCAGTACTTC CASSLKLVWRGDSYEQYF
. TRBD1 TRBJ1-5 TRBV7-2 TGTGCCAGCAGCCCGGACAGGGCATCTCAGCCCCAGCATTTT CASSPDRASQPQHF
few TRBD1 TRBJ1-6 TRBV15 TGTGCCACCAGCAAGGGACAGAATAATTCACCCCTCCACTTT CATSKGQNNSPLHF
few TRBD1 TRBJ2-5 TRBV30 TGTGCCTGGAGTGTACTAACAGGGGGAGGCGGGACCCAGTACTTC CAWSVLTGGGGTQYF
. TRBD2 TRBJ2-1 TRBV27 TGTGCCAGCAGTTTTATCCAGGGAGGGTACAATGAGCAGTTCTTC CASSFIQGGYNEQFF
. . TRBJ1-1 TRBV7-9 TGTGCCAGCAGCTTAGGTTTGGAGGGGACTGAAGCTTTCTTT CASSLGLEGTEAFF
. TRBD2 TRBJ2-3 TRBV4-2 TGTGCCAGCAGCCAAGAGTCCGGGGGGGCCACAGATACGCAGTATTTT CASSQESGGATDTQYF
once . TRBJ1-3 TRBV29-1 TGCAGCGTTGAACCCCCCACTTCTGGAAACACCATATATTTT CSVEPPTSGNTIYF
few TRBD1 TRBJ1-2 TRBV6-5 TGTGCCAGCAGTAACCGGGACAGGGGTAGCTATGGCTACACCTTC CASSNRDRGSYGYTF
. . TRBJ1-1 TRBV20-1 TGCAGTGCTATCGGAGGCACTGAAGCTTTCTTT CSAIGGTEAFF
. . TRBJ2-6 TRBV7-9 TGTGCCAGCAGTCATACAGGGGGGGTATCCGGGGCCAACGTCCTGACTTTC CASSHTGGVSGANVLTF